This entry lists 32 T cell receptor beta chains sequenced from one sample in a study of cytomegalovirus exposure and HLA in healthy donors. Researchers ran the PCR with 60 Vbeta and 13 Jbeta primers. Profiled with immunoSEQ multiplex PCR; TCRdb holds only in-frame clones, not every one. The sample lists about 200,000 clones, more than 75% seen once, with less than 3% in the top ten. The specimen sequenced was PBMCs. The receptors come from a woman in her thirties or forties in good health and CMV-seronegative.

The rearrangement joins TRBV7-6 to TRBJ2-7, with 7 bases aligning to TRBD1. Unmatched junction bases numbered 8, after V lost 1 base and J lost 2 bases. The CDR3 totals 16 residues. The germline gives CDR1 SGHVS, CDR2 FNYEAQ. CDR3 sequence (DNA): TGTGCCAGCAGCTTAGGGGGTTCTACAGGGGCCTACGAGCAGTACTTC. Its protein is CASSLGGSTGAYEQYF.

The rearrangement uses TRBV19 and TRBJ2-2, with 12 nucleotides matching TRBD2. The CDR3 spans 16 residues. V lost 7 bases, J lost 5 bases, and 8 bases stayed unmatched. Germline assignment: CDR1 LNHDA and CDR2 SQIVND (reference sequence). In DNA, the CDR3 is TGTGCCAGTACCAGCGGACTAGCGGGGATTACCGGGGAGCTGTTTTTT. Its translation is CASTSGLAGITGELFF.

This clone has just one count. This chain links TRBV5-6 with TRBJ1-6; the match to TRBD1 covers 9 bases. Germline V CDR1 and CDR2: SGHDT, YYEEEE. This CDR3 spans 15 amino acids. V lost 3 bases, J lost 7 bases, and 5 bases stayed unmatched. CDR3 DNA sequence: TGTGCCAGCAGCTGGGACAGGGAAAGGAATTCACCCCTCCACTTT. Amino acids: CASSWDRERNSPLHF.

This CDR3 reads CASRRDSSYEQYF. In DNA, the CDR3 is TGTGCCAGCAGGCGGGACAGCTCCTACGAGCAGTACTTC. This rearrangement joins TRBV2 to TRBJ2-7, with D maybe TRBD1 (7 bases). In germline, CDR1 is SNHLY, CDR2 FYNNEI. There are 13 residues in the CDR3. Trimming removed 6 bases at V and 0 bases at J, with 9 bases between.

In its sample, this clone was seen a few times. The chain links TRBV19 to TRBJ2-7; maybe TRBD2 (5 bases). Per the germline V gene, CDR1 is LNHDA and CDR2 is SQIVND (reference sequence). The ends were cut back, 5 bases at V and 5 bases at J, with 13 bases in the middle. The CDR3 runs to 13 residues. CDR3 bases: TGTGCCAGTAGTCCGTTTGGGGAGAACGAGCAGTACTTC. It codes for CASSPFGENEQYF.

This sequence joins TRBV11-2 and TRBJ2-7; D gene unclear. This CDR3 region has 15 residues. Deletions cut 5 bases from V and 0 bases from J, with 14 bases between. Germline values: CDR1 SGHAT, CDR2 FQNNGV. Here the CDR3 reads CASSRDAVSSYEQYF. CDR3 nucleotides: TGTGCCAGCAGCCGCGACGCGGTGAGCTCCTACGAGCAGTACTTC.

This clone was observed a few times. The rearrangement links TRBV11-2 to TRBJ2-1; D not resolved. Per the germline V gene, CDR1 is SGHAT and CDR2 is FQNNGV. CDR3 length equals 14 residues. Trimming pared 0 bases from V and 5 bases from J, leaving 8 bases between. The CDR3 coding sequence is TGTGCCAGCAGCTTAGAGCTAGTGAACAATGAGCAGTTCTTC. Protein product: CASSLELVNNEQFF. The full variable domain, with the rest looked up from reference TRBV11-2 and TRBJ2-1, is EAGVAQSPRYKIIEKRQSVAFWCNPISGHATLYWYQQILGQGPKLLIQFQNNGVVDDSQLPKDRFSAERLKGVDSTLKIQPAKLEDSAVYLCASSLELVNNEQFFGPGTRLTVL.

In its sample, this clone was seen once. This sequence joins TRBV30 and TRBJ2-7; D might be TRBD2 (6 bases). This CDR3 contains 13 residues. Germline values: CDR1 GTSNPN, CDR2 SVGIG (reference sequence). V shed 4 bases and J shed 3 bases, with 13 bases lying between them. This CDR3 is CAWTQDYLYEQYF. DNA of the CDR3: TGTGCCTGGACCCAGGACTATCTCTACGAGCAGTACTTC. Full variable domain (rest looked up from reference TRBV30 and TRBJ2-7): SQTIHQWPATLVQPVGSPLSLECTVEGTSNPNLYWYRQAAGRGLQLLFYSVGIGQISSEVPQNLSASRPQDRQFILSSKKLLLSDSGFYLCAWTQDYLYEQYFGPGTRLTVT.

As to this clone: Other DNA sequences from this sample encode an identical CDR3 as well. The gene calls are TRBV27 and TRBJ2-2; maybe TRBD1 (6 bases). The CDR3 runs to 13 residues. V lost 5 bases and J lost 5, with 9 bases in between. CDR1 and CDR2 from the germline V gene are MNHEY and SMNVEV (reference sequence). The CDR3 reads CASSPQGTGELFF. CDR3 nucleotides: TGTGCCAGCAGTCCCCAGGGGACCGGGGAGCTGTTTTTT.

The V gene is TRBV27, the J gene TRBJ1-5; 11 bases line up with TRBD1. Losses at the gene ends were 3 bases for V and 4 bases for J; bases not matched to a gene: 11. This CDR3 is 18 amino acids long. Per germline, CDR1 MNHEY and CDR2 SMNVEV (reference sequence). The CDR3 DNA reads TGTGCCAGCAGTTTCAAAACGCCCGGGACAGGGGGAAATCAGCCCCAGCATTTT. It translates to CASSFKTPGTGGNQPQHF.

The V call is TRBV7-8, the J call TRBJ2-1; a weak D match, TRBD2 (5 bases). The CDR3 sequence is 14 residues long. CDR1 is SGHVS, CDR2 FQNEAQ, per germline. The germline V and J ends were trimmed by 3 bases and 8 bases, with 14 bases remaining between them. CDR3 loop: CASSFRGGYYEQFF. CDR3 DNA: TGTGCCAGCAGCTTTCGCGGAGGATACTATGAGCAGTTCTTC. The whole variable domain, remainder taken from reference TRBV7-8 and TRBJ2-1, is GAGVSQSPRYKVAKRGQDVALRCDPISGHVSLFWYQQALGQGPEFLTYFQNEAQLDKSGLPSDRFFAERPEGSVSTLKIQRTQQEDSAVYLCASSFRGGYYEQFFGPGTRLTVL.

This chain links TRBV19 with TRBJ2-7; 13 bases match TRBD2. The length of the CDR3 is 15 residues. Unmatched junction bases numbered 4, after V lost 3 bases and J lost 5 bases. Germline V gene data show CDR1 as LNHDA and CDR2 as SQIVND (reference sequence). CDR3 coding DNA: TGTGCCAGTAGTATTACTAGCGGGAGGGGCAACGAGCAGTACTTC. It translates to CASSITSGRGNEQYF.

This clone has a handful of counts. The chain couples TRBV5-1 to TRBJ2-1, with TRBD2 as a possible D gene (6 bases). Deletions cut 3 bases from V and 2 bases from J, with 9 bases between. The CDR3 totals 14 residues. Germline assignment: CDR1 SGHRS and CDR2 YFSETQ. The CDR3 DNA is TGCGCCAGCAGCTGGACTACCGCCTACAATGAGCAGTTCTTC. Encoded protein: CASSWTTAYNEQFF. The full variable domain, in which reference TRBV5-1 and TRBJ2-1 provide the parts outside the CDR3, is KAGVTQTPRYLIKTRGQQVTLSCSPISGHRSVSWYQQTPGQGLQFLFEYFSETQRNKGNFPGRFSGRQFSNSRSEMNVSTLELGDSALYLCASSWTTAYNEQFFGPGTRLTVL.

The V call is TRBV14, the J call TRBJ2-7; TRBD2 matches at 7 bases. The trim removed 1 base at V and 2 bases at J, leaving 5 bases unmatched. Germline CDR1 is SGHDN and CDR2 is FVKESK. CDR3 length: 15 amino acids. The DNA of the CDR3 is TGTGCCAGCAGCCAAGCTAGCGGCATAACCTACGAGCAGTACTTC. This translates into CASSQASGITYEQYF.

This sequence joins TRBV7-3 and TRBJ1-2; 8 nucleotides align to TRBD1. The CDR3 extends over 13 amino acids. Germline V gene sequence: CDR1 SGHTA, CDR2 FQGTGA. The V and J ends lost 5 bases and 4 bases, in that order; junction bases with no gene match: 3. The CDR3 region has the DNA TGTGCCAGCAGCACCGGACAGGGCTATGGCTACACCTTC. Amino acid sequence: CASSTGQGYGYTF. Based on the CDR3 plus reference TRBV7-3 and TRBJ1-2, the full variable domain is GAGVSQTPSNKVTEKGKYVELRCDPISGHTALYWYRQSLGQGPEFLIYFQGTGAADDSGLPNDRFFAVRPEGSVSTLKIQRTERGDSAVYLCASSTGQGYGYTFGSGTRLTVV.

This chain joins TRBV29-1 and TRBJ2-1, with a possible D match to TRBD2 (6 bases). The CDR3 length is 13 residues. Germline CDR1 SQVTM, CDR2 ANQGSEA. The V end was cut by 4 bases, the J end by 2 bases, with 9 bases between. CDR3: CSVGTTTYNEQFF. The DNA for the CDR3 is TGCAGCGTTGGGACTACGACCTACAATGAGCAGTTCTTC.

The chain uses TRBV27 and TRBJ2-7, with D possibly matching TRBD1 (6 bases). Germline lookup yields CDR1 MNHEY and CDR2 SMNVEV (reference sequence). Trimming removed 0 bases from V and 6 bases from J, with 18 bases in between. The CDR3 totals 16 residues. The DNA for the CDR3 is TGTGCCAGCAGTTTATCCACGACAGGCTGGGGGACCGAGCAGTACTTC. Translating gives CASSLSTTGWGTEQYF.

In this sample, this clone turned up a few times. The chain links TRBV5-4 to TRBJ1-5; 11 bases are a match to TRBD1. Losses at the gene ends were 2 bases for V and 4 bases for J; bases not matched to a gene: 2. The CDR3 contains 15 residues. Germline CDR1 and CDR2: SGHNT and YYREEE (reference sequence). Here the CDR3 reads CASSLGTGGNQPQHF. The CDR3 DNA is TGTGCCAGCAGCTTAGGGACAGGGGGGAATCAGCCCCAGCATTTT. Full variable domain (remainder filled in from reference TRBV5-4 and TRBJ1-5): ETGVTQSPTHLIKTRGQQVTLRCSSQSGHNTVSWYQQALGQGPQFIFQYYREEENGRGNFPPRFSGLQFPNYSSELNVNALELDDSALYLCASSLGTGGNQPQHFGDGTRLSIL.

V usage is TRBV7-9 and J usage is TRBJ1-2; TRBD1 agrees at 7 bases. V gave up 3 bases and J gave up 6 bases; unmatched junction bases: 4. The germline CDR1 and CDR2 sequences are SEHNR and FQNEAQ (reference sequence). The CDR3 loop spans 13 amino acids. The CDR3 bases are TGTGCCAGCAGCTTGACAGGGCGGGATGGCTACACCTTC. It codes for CASSLTGRDGYTF.

V is TRBV12-5 and J is TRBJ2-1; D is possibly TRBD1 (6 bases). The length of the CDR3 is 16 residues. Germline loops: CDR1 LGHNT, CDR2 FRNRAP. With 0 bases removed from V and 8 bases from J, the gap between germline ends came to 17 bases. The CDR3 coding sequence is TGTGCTAGTGGTTTGGTATTGGGGGCGCGTGGAGATGAGCAGTTCTTC. It yields the protein CASGLVLGARGDEQFF.

The V call is TRBV4-1, the J call TRBJ2-7, with D possibly TRBD1 on 7 matching bases. Germline-derived CDR1 and CDR2 are MGHRA and YSYEKL. The V and J ends lost 0 bases and 2 bases respectively, with 20 bases between them. The CDR3 is made up of 18 amino acids. The CDR3: CASSQEGGGGTVTYEQYF. The CDR3, as DNA: TGCGCCAGCAGCCAAGAAGGCGGCGGCGGGACAGTTACCTACGAGCAGTACTTC.

A single count supports this clone. The CDR3 region is CASSDLGGARRYQPQHF. For the CDR3, the DNA is TGTGCCAGCAGTGACCTGGGAGGGGCCCGACGCTATCAGCCCCAGCATTTT. The rearrangement uses TRBV27 and TRBJ1-5, with D possibly TRBD1 on 5 matching bases. The germline gives CDR1 MNHEY, CDR2 SMNVEV (reference sequence). V was clipped by 5 bases and J by 5 bases, with 22 bases between them. The CDR3 loop spans 17 amino acids.

This clone was counted only a few times. One end of the junction is discordant with germline, which a read error may explain. V and J are TRBV7-9 and TRBJ1-1; no reliable D call. The CDR3 has 12 residues. Per the germline V gene, CDR1 is SEHNR and CDR2 is FQNEAQ (reference sequence). The CDR3 nucleotides read TGTTCCAGCAGCTTAATAGACACTGAAGCTTTCTTT. Protein product: CSSSLIDTEAFF.

The CDR3 here is CATSRTRTALGNTIYF. CDR3 nucleotides: TGTGCCACCAGCAGAACCCGGACAGCGCTTGGAAACACCATATATTTT. This chain joins TRBV15 and TRBJ1-3; tentative D call: TRBD1 (6 bases). Germline assignment: CDR1 LNHNV and CDR2 YYDKDF (reference sequence). The CDR3 has 16 amino acids. With 2 bases removed from V and 3 bases from J, the gap between germline ends came to 14 bases.

V and J are TRBV7-9 and TRBJ2-7, with D perhaps TRBD1 (6 bases). CDR1 and CDR2 (germline): SEHNR, FQNEAQ (reference sequence). The V end was cut by 5 bases, the J end by 0 bases, with 14 bases between. This CDR3 contains 15 residues. CDR3 sequence: CASSPEQGSSYEQYF. The CDR3 nucleotides are TGTGCCAGCAGCCCGGAGCAGGGGAGCTCCTACGAGCAGTACTTC.

The chain links TRBV9 to TRBJ2-3, with a tentative D call TRBD2 (6 bases). Germline V gene data show CDR1 as SGDLS and CDR2 as YYNGEE. Trimming removed 3 bases from V and 5 bases from J, with 13 bases in between. CDR3 size: 14 residues. CDR3 amino acids: CASSDWEDGDTQYF. The CDR3 DNA follows: TGTGCCAGCAGCGACTGGGAGGATGGAGATACGCAGTATTTT.

V gene TRBV27 combines with J gene TRBJ2-1, with TRBD2 matching over 8 bases. CDR3 length: 16 amino acids. V shed 6 bases, J shed 3 bases, and the junction held 10 bases outside the gene matches. The germline gives CDR1 MNHEY, CDR2 SMNVEV (reference sequence). The CDR3 spells CASRIPLAGYYNEQFF. CDR3 coding DNA: TGTGCCAGCAGGATCCCATTAGCGGGGTACTACAATGAGCAGTTCTTC.

This clone was observed a handful of times. This sequence joins TRBV30 and TRBJ2-7, with TRBD2 as a possible D gene (6 bases). V was pared by 3 bases and J by 3 bases, with 12 bases between. Per germline, CDR1 GTSNPN and CDR2 SVGIG (reference sequence). The length of the CDR3 is 13 residues. This CDR3 is CAWSGGWGYEQYF. CDR3 nucleotide sequence: TGTGCCTGGAGCGGAGGGTGGGGCTACGAGCAGTACTTC.

J is TRBJ2-7 and V is TRBV18; 7 bases line up with TRBD1. Germline V gene data show CDR1 as KGHSH and CDR2 as LQKENI. CDR3 length: 15 residues. Losses at the gene ends were 3 bases for V and 2 bases for J; bases not matched to a gene: 7. CDR3 residues: CASSPLPGQTYEQYF. The CDR3 DNA follows: TGTGCCAGCTCACCGCTCCCGGGACAGACCTACGAGCAGTACTTC.

This clone is a singleton in its sample. An end of the junction differs from the germline gene, which may be a read error. V usage is TRBV20-1 and J usage is TRBJ2-7, with D possibly matching TRBD1 (5 bases). Germline V CDR1 and CDR2: DFQATT, SNEGSKA (reference sequence). The CDR3 contains 8 residues. Here the CDR3 DNA reads TGCAGTGCTAGAGGGGGCGACTTC. It is translated as CSARGGDF.

This clone showed up just a few times. The CDR3 reads CASSDSTGGGYTF. The CDR3 DNA reads TGTGCCAGCAGTGACTCGACAGGGGGTGGCTACACCTTC. The V gene is TRBV6-4, the J gene TRBJ1-2; 9 bases line up with TRBD1. Germline V CDR1 and CDR2: MRHNA, SNTAGT. This CDR3 has 13 residues. V shed 0 bases and J 7 bases; nucleotides not matched to a gene: 0.

CDR3 region: CASNDNAGASLEQFF. In DNA form, the CDR3 reads TGCGCCAGCAACGATAACGCGGGGGCTAGTTTGGAGCAGTTCTTC. The chain joins TRBV5-1 to TRBJ2-1, with D perhaps TRBD2 (7 bases). This CDR3 is 15 amino acids long. Germline CDR1 SGHRS, CDR2 YFSETQ. The V end was cut by 6 bases, the J end by 10 bases, with 23 bases between.